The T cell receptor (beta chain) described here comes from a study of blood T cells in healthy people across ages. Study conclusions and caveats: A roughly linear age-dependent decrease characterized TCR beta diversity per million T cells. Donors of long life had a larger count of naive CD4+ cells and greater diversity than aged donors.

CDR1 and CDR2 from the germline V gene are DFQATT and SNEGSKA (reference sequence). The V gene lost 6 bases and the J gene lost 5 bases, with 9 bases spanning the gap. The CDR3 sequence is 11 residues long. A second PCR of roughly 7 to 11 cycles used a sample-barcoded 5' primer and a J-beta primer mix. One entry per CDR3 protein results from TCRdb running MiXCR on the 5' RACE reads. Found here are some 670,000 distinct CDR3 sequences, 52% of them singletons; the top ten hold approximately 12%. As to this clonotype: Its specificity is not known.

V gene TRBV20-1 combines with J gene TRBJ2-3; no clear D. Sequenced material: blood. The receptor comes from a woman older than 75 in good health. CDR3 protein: CSANHQDTQYF. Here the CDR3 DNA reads TGCAGTGCGAACCATCAAGATACGCAGTATTTT.